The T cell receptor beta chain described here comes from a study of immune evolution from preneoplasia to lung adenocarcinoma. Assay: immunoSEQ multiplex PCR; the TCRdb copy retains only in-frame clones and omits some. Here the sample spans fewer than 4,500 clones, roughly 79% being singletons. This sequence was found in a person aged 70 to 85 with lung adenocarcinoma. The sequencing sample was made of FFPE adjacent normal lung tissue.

CDR3 in amino acids: CASKGTGGEDTQYF. CDR3 coding DNA: TGTGCCAGCAAAGGGACAGGGGGTGAAGATACGCAGTATTTT. This sequence joins TRBV9 and TRBJ2-3; 11 bases fit TRBD1. The CDR3 length is 14 residues. The V gene's germline CDR1 is SGDLS and CDR2 YYNGEE. V shed 6 bases, J shed 5 bases, and the junction held 5 bases outside the gene matches. The variable domain in full, completed from reference TRBV9 and TRBJ2-3, reads DSGVTQTPKHLITATGQRVTLRCSPRSGDLSVYWYQQSLDQGLQFLIQYYNGEERAKGNILERFSAQQFPDLHSELNLSSLELGDSALYFCASKGTGGEDTQYFGPGTRLTVL.